This entry concerns a single T cell receptor beta chain. Its antigen is undetermined. This sample stems from a study of cytomegalovirus exposure and HLA in healthy donors. Overall study: Ancestry clustering placed more than 80% of roughly 400 genotyped donors in the Caucasian-associated cluster. Points from the study as a whole: Earlier analysis found most TCR beta V segments productive about 90% or about 30% of the time. It was likely that a cluster of highly shared sequence variants was a sequencing artifact.

Both 60 Vbeta primers and 13 Jbeta primers went into the PCR. The data were produced by immunoSEQ multiplex PCR, yet TCRdb's version contains in-frame clones alone and is incomplete. The sample holds more than 85,000 clones; roughly two thirds are singletons and the top ten take approximately 8.4%. Germline loops: CDR1 LGHNA, CDR2 YSLEER. Germline trimming cut 1 base from V and 9 bases from J; bases unmatched to any gene: 10. The CDR3 length is 16 residues. Material for sequencing was PBMCs. This receptor was taken from a man aged 35-49 years in good health and CMV-seronegative. V usage is TRBV4-3 and J usage is TRBJ2-2; 8 bases are a match to TRBD2. The chain's CDR3 is CASSQVLGGAGRELFF. The DNA for the CDR3 is TGCGCCAGCAGCCAAGTCCTCGGGGGGGCTGGGCGGGAGCTGTTTTTT.